This is a list of T cell receptor beta chains from one sample in a study of identifying expanded T cells in peripheral blood. The assay was immunoSEQ multiplex PCR, and TCRdb's table has in-frame clones only and misses some. In the table there are some 97,000 clones, 88% of which are singletons. The specimen was blood. These receptors were obtained from a person aged 18-70 years in good health. CDR3s include the opening cysteine and the closing phenylalanine or tryptophan. A D gene is named only where the DNA matches it firmly. Clone size, where shown, is once, few, many, or a class for clones that have expanded.

v_call,j_call,d_call,clone_size,cdr3_aa,cdr3_nt
TRBV6-4,TRBJ1-2,.,.,CASSPRQDSTYGYTF,TGTGCCAGCAGTCCCCGACAGGATTCGACCTATGGCTACACCTTC
TRBV7-3,TRBJ2-5,.,.,CASSLGFGAAETQYF,TGTGCCAGCAGCTTAGGCTTCGGGGCTGCAGAGACCCAGTACTTC
TRBV7-2,TRBJ2-1,TRBD1,.,CASTLGTGTGVSEQFF,TGTGCCAGCACCCTAGGGACCGGGACAGGGGTCAGTGAGCAGTTCTTC
TRBV14,TRBJ1-2,TRBD1,.,CASSRRAGTGHGYTF,TGTGCCAGCAGCCGTCGAGCCGGGACAGGGCATGGCTACACCTTC
TRBV7-9,TRBJ2-7,.,.,CASSLGGTEQYF,TGTGCCAGCAGCTTAGGGGGAACCGAGCAGTACTTC
TRBV6-1,TRBJ2-7,.,few,CASSRAYEQYF,TGTGCCAGCTCCAGGGCCTACGAGCAGTACTTC
TRBV9,TRBJ2-1,.,.,CASSVDQSSYNEQFF,TGTGCCAGCAGCGTAGATCAGTCCTCCTACAATGAGCAGTTCTTC
TRBV2,TRBJ1-4,TRBD1,.,CASSVGQANEKLFF,TGTGCCAGCAGTGTCGGACAGGCTAATGAAAAACTGTTTTTT
TRBV6-1,TRBJ1-1,.,.,CASRILAGGEAFF,TGTGCCAGCAGGATCCTGGCCGGAGGGGAAGCTTTCTTT
TRBV2,TRBJ2-7,.,.,CASSGQGVGSYEQYF,TGTGCCAGCAGTGGTCAGGGAGTAGGGTCCTACGAGCAGTACTTC
TRBV19,TRBJ2-1,.,.,CASSRGGSSYNEQFF,TGTGCCAGCTCCCGTGGAGGCAGCTCCTACAATGAGCAGTTCTTC
TRBV20-1,TRBJ2-1,.,.,CSARPANEQFF,TGCAGTGCTAGGCCGGCCAATGAGCAGTTCTTC
TRBV4-2,TRBJ2-3,TRBD2,.,CASSPRDSGGTDTQYF,TGTGCCAGCAGCCCCCGGGATAGCGGGGGCACAGATACGCAGTATTTT
TRBV5-5,TRBJ2-7,.,.,CASSLTEFSYEQYF,TGTGCCAGCAGCCTTACTGAGTTCTCCTACGAGCAGTACTTC
TRBV6-5,TRBJ2-1,TRBD1,.,CASSSVGTGGNEQFF,TGTGCCAGCAGCTCCGTGGGGACAGGGGGGAATGAGCAGTTCTTC
TRBV5-4,TRBJ2-3,.,.,CASSLAGEGTQYF,TGTGCCAGCAGCTTGGCTGGGGAAGGTACGCAGTATTTT
TRBV10-2,TRBJ2-1,.,.,CASRDNEQFF,TGCGCCAGCAGAGACAATGAGCAGTTCTTC
TRBV2,TRBJ1-2,.,.,CASSDLTLSGESGYTF,TGTGCCAGCAGTGATCTCACCCTATCAGGGGAGAGTGGCTACACCTTC
TRBV7-9,TRBJ1-1,.,.,CASSLISNTEAFF,TGTGCCAGCAGCTTAATTTCGAACACTGAAGCTTTCTTT
TRBV30,TRBJ2-4,TRBD1,.,CAWSVDRDIQYF,TGTGCCTGGAGTGTGGACAGGGACATTCAGTACTTC